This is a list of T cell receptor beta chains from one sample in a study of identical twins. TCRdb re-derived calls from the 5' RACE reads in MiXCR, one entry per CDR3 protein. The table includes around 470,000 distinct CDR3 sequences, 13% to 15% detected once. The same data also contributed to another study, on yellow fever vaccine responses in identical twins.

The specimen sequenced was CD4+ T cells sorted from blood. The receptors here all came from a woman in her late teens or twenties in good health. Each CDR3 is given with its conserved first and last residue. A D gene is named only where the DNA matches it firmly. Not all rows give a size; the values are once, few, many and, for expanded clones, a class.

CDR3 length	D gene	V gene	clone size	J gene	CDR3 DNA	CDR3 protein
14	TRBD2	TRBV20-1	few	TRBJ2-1	TGCAGTGCCCATGTGCGGGAGACGCTTCCTGAGCAGTTCTTC	CSAHVRETLPEQFF
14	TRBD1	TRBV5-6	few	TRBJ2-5	TGTGCCAGCAGCTACTGGGACAGGGGAGAGACCCAGTACTTC	CASSYWDRGETQYF
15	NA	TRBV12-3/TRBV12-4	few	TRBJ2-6	TGTGCCAGCAGTTTTCGAGGGGTGGGGGCCAACGTCCTGACTTTC	CASSFRGVGANVLTF
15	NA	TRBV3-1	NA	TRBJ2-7	TGTGCCAGCAGCCAAGAGGGGACCTTATCCAACGAGCAGTACTTC	CASSQEGTLSNEQYF
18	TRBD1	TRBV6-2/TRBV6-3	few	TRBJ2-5	TGTGCCAGCAGCGCCGGGACAGGAGGGAACAGGCGACGGGAGACCCAGTACTTC	CASSAGTGGNRRRETQYF
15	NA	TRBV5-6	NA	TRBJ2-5	TGTGCCAGCAGCTTGGTGGAGCTAACTAAAGGGACCCAGTACTTC	CASSLVELTKGTQYF
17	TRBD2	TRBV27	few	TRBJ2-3	TGTGCCAGCCTCTCCTCCAGGACTAGCGGGAGCACAGATACGCAGTATTTT	CASLSSRTSGSTDTQYF
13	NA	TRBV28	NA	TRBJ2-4	TGTGCCAGCAGTTTATCGCCTCAAACCATTCAGTACTTC	CASSLSPQTIQYF
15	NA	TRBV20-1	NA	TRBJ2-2	TGCAGTGCTAGATCCTCAGGGAGTCACACCGGGGAGCTGTTTTTT	CSARSSGSHTGELFF
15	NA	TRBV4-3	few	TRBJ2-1	TGCGCCAGCAGCCAAGGTGGGACGGCAGGGACTGAGCAGTTCTTC	CASSQGGTAGTEQFF
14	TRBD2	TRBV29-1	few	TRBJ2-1	TGCAGCGTTGGGGCTAGCGGGCCCTACAATGAGCAGTTCTTC	CSVGASGPYNEQFF
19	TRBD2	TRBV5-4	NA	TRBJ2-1	TGTGCCAGCAGCTTGGGCCCTAGCGGGGGGCCGAGCTCCTACAATGAGCAGTTCTTC	CASSLGPSGGPSSYNEQFF
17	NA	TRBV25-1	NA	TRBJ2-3	TGTGCCAGCAGTGAAGGGAGGCGACTCTTATTCACAGATACGCAGTATTTT	CASSEGRRLLFTDTQYF
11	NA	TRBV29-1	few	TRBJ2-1	TGCAGCGTCGACAGGTCCCATGAGCAGTTCTTC	CSVDRSHEQFF
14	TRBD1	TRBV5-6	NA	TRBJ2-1	TGTGCCAGCGATGGGACAGGGGGCATCGGTGAGCAGTTCTTC	CASDGTGGIGEQFF
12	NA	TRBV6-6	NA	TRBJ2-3	TGTGCCAGCAATCGGGTCACAGATACGCAGTATTTT	CASNRVTDTQYF
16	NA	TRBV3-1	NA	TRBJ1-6	TGTGCCAGCAGCCCCCCCGGGGGGGGGATAGGTTCACCCCTCCACTTT	CASSPPGGGIGSPLHF
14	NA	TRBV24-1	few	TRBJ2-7	TGTGCCACCAGTGTTAGCGGTGGGGGAAACGAGCAGTACTTC	CATSVSGGGNEQYF
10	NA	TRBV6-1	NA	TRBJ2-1	TGTGCCAGCAACTACAATGAGCAGTTCTTC	CASNYNEQFF
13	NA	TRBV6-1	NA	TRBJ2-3	TGTGCCAGCAGTGAATACAGGGACGGTACGCAGTATTTT	CASSEYRDGTQYF
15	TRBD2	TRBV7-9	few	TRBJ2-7	TGTGCCACCGCGCGTAGCGGGAGTGTCCGGGACGAGCAGTACTTC	CATARSGSVRDEQYF
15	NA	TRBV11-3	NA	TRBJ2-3	TGTGCCAGCAGCATAAGGGCCTCTAGCACAGATACGCAGTATTTT	CASSIRASSTDTQYF
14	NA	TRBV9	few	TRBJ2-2	TGTGCCAGCAGCGCCCGCATTGGGACCGGGGAGCTGTTTTTT	CASSARIGTGELFF
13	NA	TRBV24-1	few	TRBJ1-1	TGTGCCACCAGTACAGCGGGAAACACTGAAGCTTTCTTT	CATSTAGNTEAFF
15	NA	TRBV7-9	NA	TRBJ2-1	TGTGCCAGCAGCTACCTTTCCAGCTCCTACAATGAGCAGTTCTTC	CASSYLSSSYNEQFF
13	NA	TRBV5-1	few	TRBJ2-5	TGCGCCAGCACGCCTACCGTAAGCGGGTCCCAGTACTTC	CASTPTVSGSQYF
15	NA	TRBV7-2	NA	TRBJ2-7	TGTGCCAGCAGCTTTAGGTACGGGAGCTCCTACGAGCAGTACTTC	CASSFRYGSSYEQYF
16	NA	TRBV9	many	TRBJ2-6	TGTGCCAGCAGCGTAGCATCGGGGTCTGGGGCCAACGTCCTGACTTTC	CASSVASGSGANVLTF